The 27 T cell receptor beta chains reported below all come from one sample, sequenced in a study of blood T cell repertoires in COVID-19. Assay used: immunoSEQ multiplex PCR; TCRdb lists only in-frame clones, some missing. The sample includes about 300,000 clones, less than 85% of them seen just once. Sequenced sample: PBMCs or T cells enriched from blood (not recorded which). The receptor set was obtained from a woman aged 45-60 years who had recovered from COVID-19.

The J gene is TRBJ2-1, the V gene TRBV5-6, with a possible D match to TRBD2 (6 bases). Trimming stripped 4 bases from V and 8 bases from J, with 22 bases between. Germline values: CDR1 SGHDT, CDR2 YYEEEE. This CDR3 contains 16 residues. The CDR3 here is CASSLGVAGQGHEQFF. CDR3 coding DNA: TGTGCCAGCAGCCTGGGAGTGGCGGGGCAAGGGCATGAGCAGTTCTTC. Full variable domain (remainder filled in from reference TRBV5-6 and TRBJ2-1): DAGVTQSPTHLIKTRGQQVTLRCSPKSGHDTVSWYQQALGQGPQFIFQYYEEEERQRGNFPDRFSGHQFPNYSSELNVNALLLGDSALYLCASSLGVAGQGHEQFFGPGTRLTVL.

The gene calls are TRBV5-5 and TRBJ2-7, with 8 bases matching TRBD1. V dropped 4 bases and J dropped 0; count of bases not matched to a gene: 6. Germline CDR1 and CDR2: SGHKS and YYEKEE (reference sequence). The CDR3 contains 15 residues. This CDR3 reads CASSIRDRSSYEQYF. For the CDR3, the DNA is TGTGCCAGCAGCATTAGGGACAGGAGCTCCTACGAGCAGTACTTC.

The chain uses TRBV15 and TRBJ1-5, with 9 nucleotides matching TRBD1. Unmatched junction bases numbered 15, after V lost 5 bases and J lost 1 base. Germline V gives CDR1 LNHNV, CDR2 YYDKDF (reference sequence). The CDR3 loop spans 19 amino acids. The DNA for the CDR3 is TGTGCCACCAGCTCACCTGGGGGACAGGGAGGGTTGAGCAATCAGCCCCAGCATTTT. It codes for CATSSPGGQGGLSNQPQHF.

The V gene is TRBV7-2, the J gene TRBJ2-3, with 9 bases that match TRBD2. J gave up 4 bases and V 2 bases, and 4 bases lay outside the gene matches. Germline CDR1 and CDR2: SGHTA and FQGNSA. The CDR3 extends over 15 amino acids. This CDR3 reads CASSLSSGIADTQYF. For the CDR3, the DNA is TGTGCCAGCAGCTTATCTAGCGGGATCGCAGATACGCAGTATTTT.

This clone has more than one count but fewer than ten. The CDR3: CASSQGEDGYTF. In DNA form, the CDR3 reads TGTGCCAGCAGCCAAGGAGAGGATGGCTACACCTTC. The chain recombines TRBV14 with TRBJ1-2; D unclear. This CDR3 has 12 amino acids. CDR1 SGHDN and CDR2 FVKESK come from the germline V gene. The V and J ends lost 1 base and 6 bases respectively, with 6 bases between them. The full variable domain, its missing parts supplied by reference TRBV14 and TRBJ1-2, is EAGVTQFPSHSVIEKGQTVTLRCDPISGHDNLYWYRRVMGKEIKFLLHFVKESKQDESGMPNNRFLAERTGGTYSTLKVQPAELEDSGVYFCASSQGEDGYTFGSGTRLTVV.

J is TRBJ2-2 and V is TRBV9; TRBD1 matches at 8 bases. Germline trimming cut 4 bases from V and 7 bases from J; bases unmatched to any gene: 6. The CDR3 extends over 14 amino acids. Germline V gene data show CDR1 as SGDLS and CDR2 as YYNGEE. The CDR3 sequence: CASSTRQGIGELFF. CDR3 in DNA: TGTGCCAGCAGCACCCGACAGGGGATCGGGGAGCTGTTTTTT.

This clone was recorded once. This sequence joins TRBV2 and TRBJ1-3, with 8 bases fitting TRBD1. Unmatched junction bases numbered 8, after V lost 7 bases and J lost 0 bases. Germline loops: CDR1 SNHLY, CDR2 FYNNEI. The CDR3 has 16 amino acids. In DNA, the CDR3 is TGTGCCAGCAAGCGACAGGGGTCCTTCTCTGGAAACACCATATATTTT. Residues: CASKRQGSFSGNTIYF. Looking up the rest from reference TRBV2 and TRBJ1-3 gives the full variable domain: EPEVTQTPSHQVTQMGQEVILRCVPISNHLYFYWYRQILGQKVEFLVSFYNNEISEKSEIFDDQFSVERPDGSNFTLKIRSTKLEDSAMYFCASKRQGSFSGNTIYFGEGSWLTVV.

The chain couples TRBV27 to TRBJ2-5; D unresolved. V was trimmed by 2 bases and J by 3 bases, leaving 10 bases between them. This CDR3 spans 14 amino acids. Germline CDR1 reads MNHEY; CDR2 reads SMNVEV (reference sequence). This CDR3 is CASSLSVGKETQYF. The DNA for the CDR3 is TGTGCCAGCAGTTTAAGCGTCGGAAAAGAGACCCAGTACTTC.

The CDR3 DNA is TGCAGCGTTTGGGAGACAGGGGGGTACACTGAAGCTTTCTTT. Translated: CSVWETGGYTEAFF. The chain couples TRBV29-1 to TRBJ1-1, with 9 bases fitting TRBD1. The length of the CDR3 is 14 residues. Germline CDR1 and CDR2: SQVTM and ANQGSEA. The V and J ends lost 5 bases and 3 bases, in that order; junction bases with no gene match: 7.

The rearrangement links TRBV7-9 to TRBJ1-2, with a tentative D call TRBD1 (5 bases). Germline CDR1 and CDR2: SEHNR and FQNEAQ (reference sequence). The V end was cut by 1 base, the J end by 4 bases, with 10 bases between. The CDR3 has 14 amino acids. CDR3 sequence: CASSLETERYGYTF. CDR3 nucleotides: TGTGCCAGCAGCTTAGAGACAGAGCGCTATGGCTACACCTTC. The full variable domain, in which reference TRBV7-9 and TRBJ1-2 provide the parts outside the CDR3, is DTGVSQNPRHKITKRGQNVTFRCDPISEHNRLYWYRQTLGQGPEFLTYFQNEAQLEKSRLLSDRFSAERPKGSFSTLEIQRTEQGDSAMYLCASSLETERYGYTFGSGTRLTVV.

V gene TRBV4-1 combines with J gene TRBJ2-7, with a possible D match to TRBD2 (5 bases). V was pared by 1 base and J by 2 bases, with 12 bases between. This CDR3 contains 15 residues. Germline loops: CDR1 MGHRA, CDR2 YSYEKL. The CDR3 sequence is CASSQVELATYEQYF. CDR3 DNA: TGCGCCAGCAGCCAAGTGGAGCTAGCTACCTACGAGCAGTACTTC.

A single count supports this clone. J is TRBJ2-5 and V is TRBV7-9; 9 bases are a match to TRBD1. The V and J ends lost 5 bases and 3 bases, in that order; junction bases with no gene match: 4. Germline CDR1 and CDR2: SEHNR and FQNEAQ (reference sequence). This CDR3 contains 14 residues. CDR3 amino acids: CASSIRDREETQYF. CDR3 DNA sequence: TGTGCCAGCAGCATCCGGGACAGGGAAGAGACCCAGTACTTC.

CDR3 DNA: TGTGCCAGCAGCCAAGCGTTTGGTACAAATCAGCCCCAGCATTTT. Its protein is CASSQAFGTNQPQHF. The chain couples TRBV3-1 (or the pseudogene TRBV3-2) to TRBJ1-5; no clear D. The CDR3 consists of 15 residues. Between the trimmed V and J ends, which lost 1 base and 4 bases, there was a span of 11 bases. Germline V gives CDR1 LGHDT, CDR2 YNNKEL (reference sequence).

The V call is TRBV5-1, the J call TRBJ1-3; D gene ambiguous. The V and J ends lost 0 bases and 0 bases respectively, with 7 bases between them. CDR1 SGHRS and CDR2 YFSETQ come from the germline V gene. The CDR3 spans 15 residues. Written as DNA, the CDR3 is TGCGCCAGCAGCTTGGATACAGCCTCTGGAAACACCATATATTTT. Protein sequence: CASSLDTASGNTIYF.

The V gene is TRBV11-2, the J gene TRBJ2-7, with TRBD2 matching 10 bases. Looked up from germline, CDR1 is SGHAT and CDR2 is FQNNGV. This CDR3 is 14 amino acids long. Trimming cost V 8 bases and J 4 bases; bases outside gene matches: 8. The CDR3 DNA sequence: TGTGCCAGCTTAGCGGGAGGTCCCTGGTACGAGCAGTACTTC. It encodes CASLAGGPWYEQYF.

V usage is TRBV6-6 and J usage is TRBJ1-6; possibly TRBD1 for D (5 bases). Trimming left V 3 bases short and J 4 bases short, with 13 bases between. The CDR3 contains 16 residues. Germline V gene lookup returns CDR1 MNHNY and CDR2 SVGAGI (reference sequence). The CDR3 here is CASSYRQQPYNSPLHF. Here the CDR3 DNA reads TGTGCCAGCAGTTATAGACAGCAACCGTATAATTCACCCCTCCACTTT.

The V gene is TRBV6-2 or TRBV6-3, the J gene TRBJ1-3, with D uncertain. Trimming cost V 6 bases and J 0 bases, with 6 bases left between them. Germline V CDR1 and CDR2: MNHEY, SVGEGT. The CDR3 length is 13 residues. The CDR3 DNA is TGTGCCAGCAGCCTCTACTCTGGAAACACCATATATTTT. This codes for CASSLYSGNTIYF.

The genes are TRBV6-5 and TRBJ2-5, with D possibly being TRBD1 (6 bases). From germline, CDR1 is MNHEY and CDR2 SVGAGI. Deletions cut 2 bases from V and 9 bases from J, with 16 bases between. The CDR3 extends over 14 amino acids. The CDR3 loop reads CASSYGQGSMAQYF. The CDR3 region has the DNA TGTGCCAGCAGTTACGGGCAGGGGAGTATGGCCCAGTACTTC.

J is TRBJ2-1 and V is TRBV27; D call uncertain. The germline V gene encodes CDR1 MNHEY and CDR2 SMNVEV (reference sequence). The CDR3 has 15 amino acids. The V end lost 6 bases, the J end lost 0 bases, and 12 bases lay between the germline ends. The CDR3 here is CASSHSDSSYNEQFF. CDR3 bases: TGTGCCAGCAGCCACAGTGATAGCTCCTACAATGAGCAGTTCTTC.

This CDR3 is CASSHLAGGSRNTIYF. DNA of the CDR3: TGTGCCAGCAGCCACCTTGCGGGGGGATCGCGAAACACCATATATTTT. The chain has TRBV3-1 (or the pseudogene TRBV3-2) and TRBJ1-3; maybe TRBD1 (5 bases). The CDR3 loop spans 16 amino acids. In germline, CDR1 is LGHDT, CDR2 YNNKEL (reference sequence). The V end was cut by 3 bases, the J end by 5 bases, with 17 bases between.

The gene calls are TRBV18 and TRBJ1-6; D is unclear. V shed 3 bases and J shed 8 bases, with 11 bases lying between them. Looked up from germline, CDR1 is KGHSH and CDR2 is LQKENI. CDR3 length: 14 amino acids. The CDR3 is CASSPRQEDSPLHF. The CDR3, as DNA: TGTGCCAGCTCACCGAGACAAGAAGATTCACCCCTCCACTTT.

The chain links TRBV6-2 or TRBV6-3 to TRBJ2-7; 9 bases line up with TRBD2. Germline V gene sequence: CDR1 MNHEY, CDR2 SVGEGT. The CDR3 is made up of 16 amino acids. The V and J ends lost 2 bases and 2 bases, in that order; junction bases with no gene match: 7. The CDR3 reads CASSYPSGGTPYEQYF. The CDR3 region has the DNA TGTGCCAGCAGTTACCCAAGCGGGGGGACCCCCTACGAGCAGTACTTC.

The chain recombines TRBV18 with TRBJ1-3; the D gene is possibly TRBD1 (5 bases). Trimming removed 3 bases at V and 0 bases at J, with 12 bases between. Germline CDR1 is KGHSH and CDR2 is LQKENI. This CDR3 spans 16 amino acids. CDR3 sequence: CASSPVQGNSGNTIYF. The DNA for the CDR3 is TGTGCCAGCTCACCGGTCCAGGGTAACTCTGGAAACACCATATATTTT.

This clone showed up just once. The DNA of the CDR3 is TGTGCCAGCAGCCAAGATTCGGCGGGAGGGCCCTACGAGCAGTACTTC. Protein: CASSQDSAGGPYEQYF. The chain is built from TRBV4-2 and TRBJ2-7, with 9 bases matching TRBD2. Trimming cost V 0 bases and J 2 bases; bases outside gene matches: 5. This CDR3 has 16 amino acids. Germline V lookup: CDR1 LGHNA, CDR2 YNFKEQ.

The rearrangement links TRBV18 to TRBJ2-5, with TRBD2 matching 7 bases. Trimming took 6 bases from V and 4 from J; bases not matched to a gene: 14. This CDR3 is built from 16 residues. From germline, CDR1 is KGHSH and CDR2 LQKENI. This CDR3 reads CASSPRPGGRGETQYF. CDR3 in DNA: TGTGCCAGCTCGCCTAGACCCGGTGGGAGGGGAGAGACCCAGTACTTC.

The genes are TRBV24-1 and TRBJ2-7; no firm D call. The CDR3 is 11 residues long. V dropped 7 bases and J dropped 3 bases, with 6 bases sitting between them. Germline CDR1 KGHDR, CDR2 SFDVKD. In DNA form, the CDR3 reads TGTGCCACCAGGTTTCACTACGAGCAGTACTTC. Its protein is CATRFHYEQYF.

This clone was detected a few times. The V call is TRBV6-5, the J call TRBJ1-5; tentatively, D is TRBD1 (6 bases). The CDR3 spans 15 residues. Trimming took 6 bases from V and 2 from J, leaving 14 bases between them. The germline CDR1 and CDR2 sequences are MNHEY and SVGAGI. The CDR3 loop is CASRRTGFGNQPQHF. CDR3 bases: TGTGCCAGCAGGCGCACAGGGTTTGGCAATCAGCCCCAGCATTTT.